This note documents a single TCR beta chain sequence. Some clones are missing from TCRdb's copy, which holds only in-frame ones; the method was immunoSEQ multiplex PCR. The data show around 2,000,000 clones, 93% seen once. This record comes from a study of shared clonotypes between healthy human individuals. Germline lookup yields CDR1 MNHEY and CDR2 SMNVEV (reference sequence). The CDR3 contains 16 residues. The trim removed 1 base at V and 6 bases at J, leaving 4 bases unmatched. Naive CD8 cells lacked CD45RO, underwent positive selection for CCR7 and left out terminally differentiated effector memory CD45RA+ cells.

The source of this sequence is a man aged 18 to 35 in good health. Some clones in this sample may be carry-over from other donors' samples. The source material was naive CD8+ T cells from PBMCs. The rearrangement uses TRBV27 and TRBJ2-1; the match to TRBD2 covers 12 bases. CDR3 sequence: CASSLYGTSGSNEQFF. The CDR3 DNA is TGTGCCAGCAGTTTATACGGGACTAGCGGGTCCAATGAGCAGTTCTTC.